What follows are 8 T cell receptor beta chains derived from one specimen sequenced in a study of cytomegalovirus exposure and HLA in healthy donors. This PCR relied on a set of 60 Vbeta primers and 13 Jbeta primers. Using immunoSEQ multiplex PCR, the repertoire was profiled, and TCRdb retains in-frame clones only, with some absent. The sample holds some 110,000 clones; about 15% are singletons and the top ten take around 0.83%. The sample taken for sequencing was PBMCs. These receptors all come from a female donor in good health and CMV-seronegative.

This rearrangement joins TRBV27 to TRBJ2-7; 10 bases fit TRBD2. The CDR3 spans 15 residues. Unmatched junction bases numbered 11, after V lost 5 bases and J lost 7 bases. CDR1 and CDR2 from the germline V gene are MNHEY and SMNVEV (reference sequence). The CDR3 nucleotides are TGTGCCAGCAGTCCCCTAGCGGGAGTAGCGGATGAGCAGTACTTC. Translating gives CASSPLAGVADEQYF.

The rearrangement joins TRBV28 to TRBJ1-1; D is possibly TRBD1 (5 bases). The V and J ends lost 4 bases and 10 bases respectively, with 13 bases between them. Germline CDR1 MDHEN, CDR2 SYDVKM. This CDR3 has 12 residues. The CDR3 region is CASSSTPGSAFF. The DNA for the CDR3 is TGTGCCAGCAGTTCTACCCCAGGGTCAGCTTTCTTT.

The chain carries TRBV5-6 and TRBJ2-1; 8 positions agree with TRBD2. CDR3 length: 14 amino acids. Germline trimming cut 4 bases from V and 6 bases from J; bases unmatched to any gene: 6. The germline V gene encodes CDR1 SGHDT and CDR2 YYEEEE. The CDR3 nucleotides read TGTGCCAGCAGCCTGATAGCGGGGCGCAATGAGCAGTTCTTC. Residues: CASSLIAGRNEQFF.

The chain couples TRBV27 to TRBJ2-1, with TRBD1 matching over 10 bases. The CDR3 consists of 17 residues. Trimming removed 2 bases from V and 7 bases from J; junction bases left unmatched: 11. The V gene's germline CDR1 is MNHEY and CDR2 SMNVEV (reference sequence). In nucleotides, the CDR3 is TGTGCCAGCAGTTTAAAGGTCTGGACAGGGGGGGTGAATGAGCAGTTCTTC. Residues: CASSLKVWTGGVNEQFF.

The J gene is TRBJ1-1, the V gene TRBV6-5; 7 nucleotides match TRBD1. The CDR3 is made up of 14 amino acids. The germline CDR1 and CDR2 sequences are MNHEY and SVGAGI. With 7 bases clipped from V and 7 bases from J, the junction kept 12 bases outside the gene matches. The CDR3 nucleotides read TGTGCCAGCAATAACAGGGGCGCGGAGAGTGAAGCTTTCTTT. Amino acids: CASNNRGAESEAFF.

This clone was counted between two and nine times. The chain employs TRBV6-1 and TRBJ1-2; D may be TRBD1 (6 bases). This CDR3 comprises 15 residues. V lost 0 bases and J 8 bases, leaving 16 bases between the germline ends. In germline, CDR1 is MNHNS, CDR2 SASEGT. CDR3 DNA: TGTGCCAGCAGTGAAGCGACAGGTCGGAGTCCCGGCTACACCTTC. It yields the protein CASSEATGRSPGYTF.

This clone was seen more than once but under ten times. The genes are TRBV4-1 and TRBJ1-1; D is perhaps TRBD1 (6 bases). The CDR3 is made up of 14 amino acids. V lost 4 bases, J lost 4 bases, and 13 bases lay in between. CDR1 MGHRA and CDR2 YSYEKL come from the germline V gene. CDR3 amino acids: CASSPQGAGTEAFF. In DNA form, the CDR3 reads TGCGCCAGCAGCCCACAGGGAGCCGGCACTGAAGCTTTCTTT.

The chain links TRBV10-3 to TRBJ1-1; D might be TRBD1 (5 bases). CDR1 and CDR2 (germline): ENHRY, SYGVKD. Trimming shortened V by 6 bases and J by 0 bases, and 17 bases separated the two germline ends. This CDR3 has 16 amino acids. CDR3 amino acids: CAIRRGWGGMNTEAFF. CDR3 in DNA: TGTGCCATCAGGAGGGGATGGGGGGGAATGAACACTGAAGCTTTCTTT.